The rows below give T cell receptor beta chains drawn from one sample of a study of T cells in Graves' hyperthyroidism and ophthalmopathy. TCRdb recomputed calls from the multiplex PCR reads with MiXCR, one row per CDR3 protein. The sample shows about 350,000 distinct CDR3 sequences, around a sixth of them seen only once. Material: blood. The receptors stem from a woman in her thirties or forties with Graves' ophthalmopathy. CDR3s include the opening cysteine and the closing phenylalanine or tryptophan. Expanded clones are given a class, and other clones once, few, many or no size at all.

v_call,j_call,clone_size,cdr3_aa
TRBV27,TRBJ1-2,NA,CASRGDMDYGYNF
TRBV6-4,TRBJ1-5,many,CASILGNQPQHF
TRBV12-3/TRBV12-4,TRBJ1-1,many,CASSLGGEAFF
TRBV7-6,TRBJ2-5,NA,CASSFQREQTQYF
TRBV28,TRBJ1-1,many,CASSFPGMGTEAFF
TRBV6-2/TRBV6-3,TRBJ2-5,many,CASLYGQGFRETQYF
TRBV5-1,TRBJ1-1,many,CASSAPGQKAFF
TRBV4-3,TRBJ2-2,few,CASRLAPNTGELFF
TRBV6-1,TRBJ2-7,few,CASSQYRFLDEQYF
TRBV6-1,TRBJ2-7,NA,CASRTGSAAAHEQYF
TRBV4-3,TRBJ1-1,many,CASSQGGQLNTEAFF
TRBV7-2,TRBJ1-1,many,CASSLASGKNTEAFF
TRBV19,TRBJ1-2,many,CASSIQGDRGKGGYTF
TRBV7-2,TRBJ1-5,many,CASSFKTGGQPQHF
TRBV9,TRBJ2-2,many,CASSALSGANTGELFF
TRBV19,TRBJ1-1,many,CASSRRIGSNTEAFF
TRBV15,TRBJ2-1,many,CATSRERSAGSSHYNEQFF
TRBV24-1,TRBJ2-4,many,CATSDWNDRVGKNIQYF
TRBV5-4,TRBJ2-7,many,CASSLFSEARGEQYF
TRBV12-3/TRBV12-4,TRBJ2-2,many,CASSLKITGELFF
TRBV28,TRBJ2-7,many,CASSFLQENPYEQYF
TRBV4-1,TRBJ1-6,NA,CASSRRDRNSPLHF
TRBV5-4,TRBJ1-1,many,CASSSVGANTEAFF
TRBV28,TRBJ1-5,many,CASSLAGVGQPQHF
TRBV20-1,TRBJ2-7,many,CSARDFPHGDQHRHYEQYF